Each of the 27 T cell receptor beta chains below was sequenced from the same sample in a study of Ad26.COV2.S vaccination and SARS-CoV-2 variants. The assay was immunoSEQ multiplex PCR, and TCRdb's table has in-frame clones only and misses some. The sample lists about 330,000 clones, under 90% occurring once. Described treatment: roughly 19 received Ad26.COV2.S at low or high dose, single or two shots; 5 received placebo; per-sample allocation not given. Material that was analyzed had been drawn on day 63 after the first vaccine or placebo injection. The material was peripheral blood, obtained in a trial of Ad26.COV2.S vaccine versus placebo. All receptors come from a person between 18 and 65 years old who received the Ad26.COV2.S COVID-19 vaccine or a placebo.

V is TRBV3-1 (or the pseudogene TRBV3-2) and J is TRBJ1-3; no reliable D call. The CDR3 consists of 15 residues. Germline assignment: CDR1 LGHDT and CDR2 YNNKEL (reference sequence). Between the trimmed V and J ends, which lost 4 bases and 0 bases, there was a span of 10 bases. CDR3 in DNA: TGTGCCAGCAGCCCCTGGGCCCACTCTGGAAACACCATATATTTT. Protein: CASSPWAHSGNTIYF.

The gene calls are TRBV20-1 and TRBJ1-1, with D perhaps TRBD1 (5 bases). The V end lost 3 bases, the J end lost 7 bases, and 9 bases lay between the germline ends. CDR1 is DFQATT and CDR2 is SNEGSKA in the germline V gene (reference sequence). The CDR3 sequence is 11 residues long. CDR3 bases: TGCAGTGCTAGGGGGACGGATGAAGCTTTCTTT. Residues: CSARGTDEAFF.

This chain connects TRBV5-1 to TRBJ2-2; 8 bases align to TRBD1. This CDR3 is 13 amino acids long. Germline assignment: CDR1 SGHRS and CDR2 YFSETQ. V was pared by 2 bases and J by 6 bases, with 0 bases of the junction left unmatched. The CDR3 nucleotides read TGCGCCAGCAGCTTACAGGGGGCCGGGGAGCTGTTTTTT. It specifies CASSLQGAGELFF.

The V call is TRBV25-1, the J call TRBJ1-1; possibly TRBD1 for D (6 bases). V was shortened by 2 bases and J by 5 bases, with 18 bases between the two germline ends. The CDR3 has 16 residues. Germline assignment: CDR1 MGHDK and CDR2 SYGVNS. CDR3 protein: CASSEGLAGAGTEAFF. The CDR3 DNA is TGTGCCAGCAGTGAAGGGCTGGCGGGGGCAGGGACTGAAGCTTTCTTT.

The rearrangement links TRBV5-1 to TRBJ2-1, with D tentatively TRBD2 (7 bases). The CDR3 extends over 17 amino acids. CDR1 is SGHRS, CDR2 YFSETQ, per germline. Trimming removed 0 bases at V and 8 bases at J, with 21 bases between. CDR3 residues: CASSLAAGASRGDEQFF. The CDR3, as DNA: TGCGCCAGCAGCTTGGCTGCGGGGGCGTCTAGGGGAGATGAGCAGTTCTTC.

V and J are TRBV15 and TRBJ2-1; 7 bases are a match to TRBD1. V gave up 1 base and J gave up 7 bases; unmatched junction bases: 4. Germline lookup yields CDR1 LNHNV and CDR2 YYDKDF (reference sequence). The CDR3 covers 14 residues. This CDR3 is CATSRVDRFNEQFF. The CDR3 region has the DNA TGTGCCACCAGCAGAGTGGACAGGTTTAATGAGCAGTTCTTC.

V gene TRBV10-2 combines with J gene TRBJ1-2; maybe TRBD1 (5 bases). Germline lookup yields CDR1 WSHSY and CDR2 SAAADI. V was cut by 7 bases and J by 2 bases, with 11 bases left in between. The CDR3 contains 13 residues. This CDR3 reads CASTLDTNYGYTF. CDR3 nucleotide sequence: TGCGCCAGCACTCTGGACACAAACTATGGCTACACCTTC.

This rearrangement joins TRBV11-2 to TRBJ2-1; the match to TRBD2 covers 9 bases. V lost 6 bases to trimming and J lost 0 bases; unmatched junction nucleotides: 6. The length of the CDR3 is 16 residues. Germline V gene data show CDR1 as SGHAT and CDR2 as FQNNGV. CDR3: CASRTLAGISYNEQFF. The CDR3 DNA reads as TGTGCCAGCAGGACACTAGCGGGTATCTCCTACAATGAGCAGTTCTTC.

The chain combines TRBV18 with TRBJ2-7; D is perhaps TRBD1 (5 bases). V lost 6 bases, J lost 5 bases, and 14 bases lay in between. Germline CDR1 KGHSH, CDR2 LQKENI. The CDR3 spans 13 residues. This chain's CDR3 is CASSEDRTDEQYF. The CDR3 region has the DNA TGTGCCAGCTCCGAAGACAGAACGGACGAGCAGTACTTC.

CDR3: CASFPGTGANTEAFF. The CDR3 DNA reads as TGTGCCAGCTTTCCCGGGACAGGGGCGAACACTGAAGCTTTCTTT. The chain is built from TRBV27 and TRBJ1-1, with 10 bases matching TRBD1. This CDR3 is built from 15 residues. V shed 8 bases and J 1 base; nucleotides not matched to a gene: 7. Germline CDR1 MNHEY, CDR2 SMNVEV (reference sequence).

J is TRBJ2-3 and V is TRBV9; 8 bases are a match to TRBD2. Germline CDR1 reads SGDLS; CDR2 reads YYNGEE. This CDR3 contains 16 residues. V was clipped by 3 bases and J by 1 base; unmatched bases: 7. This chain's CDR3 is CASSAGGAYGTDTQYF. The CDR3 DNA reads TGTGCCAGCAGCGCCGGGGGGGCGTACGGCACAGATACGCAGTATTTT.

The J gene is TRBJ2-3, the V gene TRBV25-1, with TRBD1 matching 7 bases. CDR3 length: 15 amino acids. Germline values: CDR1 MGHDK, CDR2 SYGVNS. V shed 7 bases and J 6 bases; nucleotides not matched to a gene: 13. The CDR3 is CASTTTRDRTDTQYF. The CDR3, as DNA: TGTGCCAGCACCACAACCCGGGACAGAACTGATACGCAGTATTTT.

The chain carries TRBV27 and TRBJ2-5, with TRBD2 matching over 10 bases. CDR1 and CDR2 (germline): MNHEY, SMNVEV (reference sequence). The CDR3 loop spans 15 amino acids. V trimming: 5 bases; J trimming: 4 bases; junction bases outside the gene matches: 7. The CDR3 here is CASSQAGGPPETQYF. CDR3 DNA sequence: TGTGCCAGCAGTCAAGCGGGGGGGCCCCCAGAGACCCAGTACTTC.

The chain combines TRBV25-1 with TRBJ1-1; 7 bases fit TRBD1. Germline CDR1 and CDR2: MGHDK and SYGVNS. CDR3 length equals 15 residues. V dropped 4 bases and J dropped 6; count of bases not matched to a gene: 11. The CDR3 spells CASSAWDSIEAEAFF. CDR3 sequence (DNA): TGTGCCAGCAGTGCATGGGACAGCATCGAGGCTGAAGCTTTCTTT.

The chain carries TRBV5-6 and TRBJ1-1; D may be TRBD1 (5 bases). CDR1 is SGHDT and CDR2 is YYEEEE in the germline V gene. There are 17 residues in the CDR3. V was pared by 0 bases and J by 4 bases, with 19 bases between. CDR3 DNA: TGTGCCAGCAGCTTGGTTGGGGGAGGGTCTGGCGGCACTGAAGCTTTCTTT. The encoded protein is CASSLVGGGSGGTEAFF.

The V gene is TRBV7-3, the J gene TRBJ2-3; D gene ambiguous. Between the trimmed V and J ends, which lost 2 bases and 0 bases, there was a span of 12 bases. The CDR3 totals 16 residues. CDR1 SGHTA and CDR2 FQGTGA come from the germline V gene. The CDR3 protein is CASSLGMKASTDTQYF. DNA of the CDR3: TGTGCCAGCAGCTTAGGGATGAAAGCTAGCACAGATACGCAGTATTTT. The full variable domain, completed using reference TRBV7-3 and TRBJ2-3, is GAGVSQTPSNKVTEKGKYVELRCDPISGHTALYWYRQSLGQGPEFLIYFQGTGAADDSGLPNDRFFAVRPEGSVSTLKIQRTERGDSAVYLCASSLGMKASTDTQYFGPGTRLTVL.

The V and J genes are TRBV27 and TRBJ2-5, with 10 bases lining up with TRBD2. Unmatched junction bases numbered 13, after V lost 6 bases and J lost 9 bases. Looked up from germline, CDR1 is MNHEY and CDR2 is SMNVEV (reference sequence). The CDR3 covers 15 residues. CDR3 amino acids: CASSPKASGSRAQYF. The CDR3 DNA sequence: TGTGCCAGCAGCCCAAAGGCTAGCGGGAGTAGGGCCCAGTACTTC.

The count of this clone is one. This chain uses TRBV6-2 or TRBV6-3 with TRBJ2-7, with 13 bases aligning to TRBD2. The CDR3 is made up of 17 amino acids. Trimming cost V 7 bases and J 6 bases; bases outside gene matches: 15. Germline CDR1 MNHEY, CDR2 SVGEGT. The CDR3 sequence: CASTPGPTGLAGSEQYV. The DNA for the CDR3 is TGTGCCAGCACCCCGGGACCCACGGGACTAGCGGGATCCGAGCAGTACGTC.

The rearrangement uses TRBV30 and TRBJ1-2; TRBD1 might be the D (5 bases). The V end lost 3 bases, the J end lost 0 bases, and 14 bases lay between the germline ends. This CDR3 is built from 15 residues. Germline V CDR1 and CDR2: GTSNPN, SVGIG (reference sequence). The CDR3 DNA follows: TGTGCCTGGAGCCCTGGGGGGGTAGCTAACTATGGCTACACCTTC. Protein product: CAWSPGGVANYGYTF. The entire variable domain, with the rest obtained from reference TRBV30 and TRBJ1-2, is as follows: SQTIHQWPATLVQPVGSPLSLECTVEGTSNPNLYWYRQAAGRGLQLLFYSVGIGQISSEVPQNLSASRPQDRQFILSSKKLLLSDSGFYLCAWSPGGVANYGYTFGSGTRLTVV.

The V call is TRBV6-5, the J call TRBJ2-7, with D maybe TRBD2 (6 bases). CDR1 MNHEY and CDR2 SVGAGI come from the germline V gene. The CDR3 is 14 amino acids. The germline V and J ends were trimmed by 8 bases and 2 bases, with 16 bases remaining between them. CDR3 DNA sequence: TGTGCCAGCCACGACGGACTACTCCCCTACGAGCAGTACTTC. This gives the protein CASHDGLLPYEQYF.

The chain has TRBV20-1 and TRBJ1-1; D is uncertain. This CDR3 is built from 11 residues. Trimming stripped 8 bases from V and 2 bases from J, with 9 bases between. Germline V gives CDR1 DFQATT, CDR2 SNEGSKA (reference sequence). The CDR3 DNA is TGCAGTCTACGTGTAAACACTGAAGCTTTCTTT. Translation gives CSLRVNTEAFF.

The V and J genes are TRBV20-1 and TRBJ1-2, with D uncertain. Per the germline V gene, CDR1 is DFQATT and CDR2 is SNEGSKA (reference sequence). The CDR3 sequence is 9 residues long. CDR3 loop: CTNSHGYTF. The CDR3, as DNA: TGCACTAACTCCCATGGCTACACCTTC.

The CDR3 sequence: CASSEGQLFAQIYGYTF. The CDR3, as DNA: TGTGCCAGCTCGGAGGGACAGTTGTTCGCCCAAATATATGGCTACACCTTC. The gene calls are TRBV18 and TRBJ1-2; TRBD1 agrees at 7 bases. There are 17 residues in the CDR3. The germline gives CDR1 KGHSH, CDR2 LQKENI. Trimming cost V 6 bases and J 5 bases; bases outside gene matches: 18. Filled out from reference TRBV18 and TRBJ1-2, the complete variable domain reads NAGVMQNPRHLVRRRGQEARLRCSPMKGHSHVYWYRQLPEEGLKFMVYLQKENIIDESGMPKERFSAEFPKEGPSILRIQQVVRGDSAAYFCASSEGQLFAQIYGYTFGSGTRLTVV.

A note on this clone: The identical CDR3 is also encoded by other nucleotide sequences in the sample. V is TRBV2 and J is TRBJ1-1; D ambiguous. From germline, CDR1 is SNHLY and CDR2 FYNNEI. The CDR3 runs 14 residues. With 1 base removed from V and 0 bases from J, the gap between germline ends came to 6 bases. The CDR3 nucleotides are TGTGCCAGCAGTGAAGGGCGGTTGAACACTGAAGCTTTCTTT. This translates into CASSEGRLNTEAFF. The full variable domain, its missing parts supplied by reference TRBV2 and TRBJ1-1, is EPEVTQTPSHQVTQMGQEVILRCVPISNHLYFYWYRQILGQKVEFLVSFYNNEISEKSEIFDDQFSVERPDGSNFTLKIRSTKLEDSAMYFCASSEGRLNTEAFFGQGTRLTVV.

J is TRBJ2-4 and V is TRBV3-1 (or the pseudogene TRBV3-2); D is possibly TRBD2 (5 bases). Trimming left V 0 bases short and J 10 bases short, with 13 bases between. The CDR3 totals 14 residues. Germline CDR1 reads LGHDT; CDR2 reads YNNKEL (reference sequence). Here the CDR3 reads CASSQDFVSGIQYF. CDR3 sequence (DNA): TGTGCCAGCAGCCAAGATTTCGTGAGCGGAATTCAGTACTTC.

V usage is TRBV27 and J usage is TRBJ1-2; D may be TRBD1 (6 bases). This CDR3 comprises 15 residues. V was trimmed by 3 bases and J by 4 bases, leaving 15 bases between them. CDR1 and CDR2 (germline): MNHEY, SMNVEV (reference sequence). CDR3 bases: TGTGCCAGCAGTTTCTCGGGGGCTTCGGTCTATGGCTACACCTTC. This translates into CASSFSGASVYGYTF.

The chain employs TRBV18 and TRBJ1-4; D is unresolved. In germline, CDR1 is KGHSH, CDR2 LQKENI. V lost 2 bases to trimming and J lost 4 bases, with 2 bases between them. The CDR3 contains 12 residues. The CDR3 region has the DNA TGTGCCAGCTCACCAAATAATGAAAAACTGTTTTTT. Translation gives CASSPNNEKLFF.